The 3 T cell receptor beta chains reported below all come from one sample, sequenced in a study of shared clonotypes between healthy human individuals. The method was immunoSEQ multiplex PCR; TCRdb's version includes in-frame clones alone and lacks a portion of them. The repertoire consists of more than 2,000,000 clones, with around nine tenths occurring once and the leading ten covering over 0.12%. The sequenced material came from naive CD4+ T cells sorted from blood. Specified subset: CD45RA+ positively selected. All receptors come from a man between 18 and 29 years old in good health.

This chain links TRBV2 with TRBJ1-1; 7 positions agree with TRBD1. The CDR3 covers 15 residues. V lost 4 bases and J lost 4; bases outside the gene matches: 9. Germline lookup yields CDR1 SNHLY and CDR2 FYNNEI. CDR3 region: CASSVEEGARTEAFF. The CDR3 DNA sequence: TGTGCCAGCAGTGTGGAGGAGGGGGCGCGCACTGAAGCTTTCTTT. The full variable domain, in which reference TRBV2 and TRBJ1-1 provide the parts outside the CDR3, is EPEVTQTPSHQVTQMGQEVILRCVPISNHLYFYWYRQILGQKVEFLVSFYNNEISEKSEIFDDQFSVERPDGSNFTLKIRSTKLEDSAMYFCASSVEEGARTEAFFGQGTRLTVV.

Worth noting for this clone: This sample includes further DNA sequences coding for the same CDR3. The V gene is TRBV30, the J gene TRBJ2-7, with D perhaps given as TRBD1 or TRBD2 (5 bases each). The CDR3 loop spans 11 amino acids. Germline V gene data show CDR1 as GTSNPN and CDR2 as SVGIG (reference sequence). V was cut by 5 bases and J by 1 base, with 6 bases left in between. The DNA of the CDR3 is TGTGCCTGGGGGGGATCCTACGAGCAGTACTTC. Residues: CAWGGSYEQYF.

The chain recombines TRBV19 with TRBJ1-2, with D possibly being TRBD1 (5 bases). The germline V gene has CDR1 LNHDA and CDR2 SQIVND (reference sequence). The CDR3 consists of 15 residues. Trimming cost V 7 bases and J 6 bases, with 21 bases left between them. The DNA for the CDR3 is TGTGCCAGTATACCCGGGGGACTAGGCGGACATGGCTACACCTTC. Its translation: CASIPGGLGGHGYTF.